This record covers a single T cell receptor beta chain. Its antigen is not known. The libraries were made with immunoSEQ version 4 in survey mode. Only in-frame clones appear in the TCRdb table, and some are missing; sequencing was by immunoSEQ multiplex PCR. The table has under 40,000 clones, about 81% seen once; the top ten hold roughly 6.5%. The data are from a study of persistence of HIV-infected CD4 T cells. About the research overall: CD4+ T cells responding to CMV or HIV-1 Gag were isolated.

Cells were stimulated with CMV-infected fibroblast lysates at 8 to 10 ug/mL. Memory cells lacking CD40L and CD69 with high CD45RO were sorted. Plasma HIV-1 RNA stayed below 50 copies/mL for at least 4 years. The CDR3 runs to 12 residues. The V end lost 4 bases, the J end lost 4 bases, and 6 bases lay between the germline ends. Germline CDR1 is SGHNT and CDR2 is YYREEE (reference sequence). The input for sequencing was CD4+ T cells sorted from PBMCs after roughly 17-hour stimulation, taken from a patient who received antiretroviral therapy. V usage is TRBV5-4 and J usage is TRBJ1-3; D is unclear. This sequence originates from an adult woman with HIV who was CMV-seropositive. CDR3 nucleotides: TGTGCCAGCAGCGTGGGAGGAAACACCATATATTTT. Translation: CASSVGGNTIYF.